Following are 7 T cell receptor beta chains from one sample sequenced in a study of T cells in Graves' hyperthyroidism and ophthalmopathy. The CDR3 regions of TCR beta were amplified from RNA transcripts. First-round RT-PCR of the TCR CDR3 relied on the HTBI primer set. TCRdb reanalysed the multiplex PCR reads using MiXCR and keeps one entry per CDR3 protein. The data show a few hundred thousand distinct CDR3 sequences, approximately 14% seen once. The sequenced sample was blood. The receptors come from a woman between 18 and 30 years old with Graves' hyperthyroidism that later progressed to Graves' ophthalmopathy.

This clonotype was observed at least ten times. CDR3 DNA sequence: TGTGCCAGCAGGGTCACTAGCAATCAGCCCCAGCATTTT. It is translated as CASRVTSNQPQHF. The chain uses TRBV2 and TRBJ1-5; D uncertain. The ends were cut back, 6 bases at V and 0 bases at J, with 6 bases in the middle. CDR1 and CDR2 from the germline V gene are SNHLY and FYNNEI. The CDR3 sequence is 13 residues long.

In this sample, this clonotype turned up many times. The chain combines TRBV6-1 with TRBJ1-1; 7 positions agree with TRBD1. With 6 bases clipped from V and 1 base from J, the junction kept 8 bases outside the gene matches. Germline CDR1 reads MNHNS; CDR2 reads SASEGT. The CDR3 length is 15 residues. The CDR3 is CASSRKRTGNTEAFF. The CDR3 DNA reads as TGTGCCAGCAGCAGAAAAAGGACAGGGAACACTGAAGCTTTCTTT.

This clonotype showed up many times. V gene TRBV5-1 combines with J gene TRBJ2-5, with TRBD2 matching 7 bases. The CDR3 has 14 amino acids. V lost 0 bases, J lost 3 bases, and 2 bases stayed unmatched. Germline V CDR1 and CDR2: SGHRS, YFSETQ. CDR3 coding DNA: TGCGCCAGCAGCTTGGGTGCGGGAGAAGAGACCCAGTACTTC. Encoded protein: CASSLGAGEETQYF.

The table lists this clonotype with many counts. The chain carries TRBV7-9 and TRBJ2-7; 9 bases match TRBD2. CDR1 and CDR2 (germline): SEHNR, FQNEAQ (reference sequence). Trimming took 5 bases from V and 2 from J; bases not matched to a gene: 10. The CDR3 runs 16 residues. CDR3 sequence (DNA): TGTGCCAGCAGCCCCCTGCGGGAGGGCCTCCCCTACGAGCAGTACTTC. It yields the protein CASSPLREGLPYEQYF.

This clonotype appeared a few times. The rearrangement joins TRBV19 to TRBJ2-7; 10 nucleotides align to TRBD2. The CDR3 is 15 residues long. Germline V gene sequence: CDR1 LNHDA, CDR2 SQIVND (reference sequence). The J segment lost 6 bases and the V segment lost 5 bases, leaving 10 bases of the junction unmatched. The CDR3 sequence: CASSSGLAVSREQYF. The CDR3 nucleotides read TGTGCCAGTAGTTCCGGACTAGCGGTCTCCCGCGAGCAGTACTTC.

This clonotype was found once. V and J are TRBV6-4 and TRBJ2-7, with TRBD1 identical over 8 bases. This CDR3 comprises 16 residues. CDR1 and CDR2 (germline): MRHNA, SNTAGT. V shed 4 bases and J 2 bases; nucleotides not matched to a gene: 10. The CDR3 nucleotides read TGTGCCAGCAGTGTCGCCGGGACAGGTTTTCCCTACGAGCAGTACTTC. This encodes CASSVAGTGFPYEQYF.

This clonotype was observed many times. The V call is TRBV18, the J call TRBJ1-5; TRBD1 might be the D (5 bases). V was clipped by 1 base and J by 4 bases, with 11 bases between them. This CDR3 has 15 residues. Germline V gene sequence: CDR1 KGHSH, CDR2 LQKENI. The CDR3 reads CASSPQEGRNQPQHF. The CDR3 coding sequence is TGTGCCAGCTCACCACAGGAGGGGAGGAATCAGCCCCAGCATTTT.